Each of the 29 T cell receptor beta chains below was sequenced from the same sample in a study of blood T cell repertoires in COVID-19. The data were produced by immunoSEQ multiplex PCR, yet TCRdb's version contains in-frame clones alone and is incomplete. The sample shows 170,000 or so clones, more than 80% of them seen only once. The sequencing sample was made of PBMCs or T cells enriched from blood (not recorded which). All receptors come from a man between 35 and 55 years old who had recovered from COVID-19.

CDR3 in amino acids: CASSLPLAGVYEQFF. CDR3 nucleotides: TGTGCCAGCAGCTTACCACTAGCGGGAGTCTATGAGCAGTTCTTC. The V and J genes are TRBV28 and TRBJ2-1; 11 bases are a match to TRBD2. From germline, CDR1 is MDHEN and CDR2 SYDVKM. This CDR3 comprises 15 residues. V dropped 6 bases and J dropped 8; count of bases not matched to a gene: 9. The entire variable domain, with the rest obtained from reference TRBV28 and TRBJ2-1, is as follows: DVKVTQSSRYLVKRTGEKVFLECVQDMDHENMFWYRQDPGLGLRLIYFSYDVKMKEKGDIPEGYSVSREKKERFSLILESASTNQTSMYLCASSLPLAGVYEQFFGPGTRLTVL.

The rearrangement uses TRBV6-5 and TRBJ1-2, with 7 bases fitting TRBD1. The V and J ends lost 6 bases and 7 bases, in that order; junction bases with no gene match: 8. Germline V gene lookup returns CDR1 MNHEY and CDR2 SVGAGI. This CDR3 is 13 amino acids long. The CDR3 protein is CASSSTGEIGYTF. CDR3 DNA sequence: TGTGCCAGCAGCAGCACAGGGGAAATTGGCTACACCTTC.

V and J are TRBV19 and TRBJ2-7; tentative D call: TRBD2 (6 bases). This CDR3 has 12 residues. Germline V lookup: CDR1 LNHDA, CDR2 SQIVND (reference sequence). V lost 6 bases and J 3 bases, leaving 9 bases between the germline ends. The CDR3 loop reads CASSPGDYEQYF. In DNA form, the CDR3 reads TGTGCCAGTAGCCCGGGAGACTACGAGCAGTACTTC.

Here the CDR3 DNA reads TGCAGCGTGGCCTCTAGCGGGAGGAATGAGCAGTTCTTC. This sequence encodes CSVASSGRNEQFF. The J gene is TRBJ2-1, the V gene TRBV29-1; 11 nucleotides match TRBD2. CDR1 SQVTM and CDR2 ANQGSEA come from the germline V gene. The CDR3 has 13 amino acids. With V trimmed by 6 bases and J by 7 bases, 5 bases remained unmatched.

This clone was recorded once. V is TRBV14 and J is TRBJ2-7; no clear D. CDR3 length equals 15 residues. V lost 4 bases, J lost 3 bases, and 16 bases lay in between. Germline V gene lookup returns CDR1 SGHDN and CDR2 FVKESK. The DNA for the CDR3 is TGTGCCAGCAGCCCACCACCGCAGGCATTCTACGAGCAGTACTTC. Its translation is CASSPPPQAFYEQYF.

Written as DNA, the CDR3 is TGTGCCAGCACCCGGGACAGGACGAGTTACGAGCAGTACTTC. It translates to CASTRDRTSYEQYF. The chain joins TRBV11-1 to TRBJ2-7; 8 bases agree with TRBD1. After removal of 7 bases from V and 4 bases from J, the junction contained 9 bases not matched to a gene. CDR1 is SGHAT and CDR2 is FQDESV in the germline V gene (reference sequence). The CDR3 runs to 14 residues.

CDR3 sequence reads: CASSFGQGEKLFF. The CDR3 DNA follows: TGTGCCAGCAGCTTTGGACAGGGTGAAAAACTGTTTTTT. This chain joins TRBV7-9 and TRBJ1-4; 8 bases are shared with TRBD1. With 3 bases clipped from V and 7 bases from J, the junction kept 1 base outside the gene matches. Per germline, CDR1 SEHNR and CDR2 FQNEAQ (reference sequence). The CDR3 is 13 amino acids. The full variable domain, rest sourced from reference TRBV7-9 and TRBJ1-4, is DTGVSQNPRHKITKRGQNVTFRCDPISEHNRLYWYRQTLGQGPEFLTYFQNEAQLEKSRLLSDRFSAERPKGSFSTLEIQRTEQGDSAMYLCASSFGQGEKLFFGSGTQLSVL.

The CDR3 DNA follows: TGCAGCGTTGAAGGTTTGGGGACAGTCACCTACAATGAGCAGTTCTTC. Translation gives CSVEGLGTVTYNEQFF. The chain is built from TRBV29-1 and TRBJ2-1, with TRBD1 identical over 7 bases. This CDR3 spans 16 amino acids. V lost 1 base, J lost 2 bases, and 8 bases stayed unmatched. Per the germline V gene, CDR1 is SQVTM and CDR2 is ANQGSEA.

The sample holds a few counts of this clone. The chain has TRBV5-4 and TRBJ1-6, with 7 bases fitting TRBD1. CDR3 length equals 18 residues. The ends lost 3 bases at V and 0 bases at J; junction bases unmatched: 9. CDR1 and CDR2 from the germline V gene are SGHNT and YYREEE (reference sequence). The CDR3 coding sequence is TGTGCCAGCAGCTCCCGAAAACAGGGGAGCTCCTATAATTCACCCCTCCACTTT. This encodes CASSSRKQGSSYNSPLHF. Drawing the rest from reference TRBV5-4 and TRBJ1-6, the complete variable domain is ETGVTQSPTHLIKTRGQQVTLRCSSQSGHNTVSWYQQALGQGPQFIFQYYREEENGRGNFPPRFSGLQFPNYSSELNVNALELDDSALYLCASSSRKQGSSYNSPLHFGNGTRLTVT.

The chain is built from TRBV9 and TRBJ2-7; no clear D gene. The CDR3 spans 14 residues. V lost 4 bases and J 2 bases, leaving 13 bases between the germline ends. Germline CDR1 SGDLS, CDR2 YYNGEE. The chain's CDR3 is CASSPSLEAYEQYF. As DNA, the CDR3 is TGTGCCAGCAGCCCAAGTCTAGAGGCCTACGAGCAGTACTTC.

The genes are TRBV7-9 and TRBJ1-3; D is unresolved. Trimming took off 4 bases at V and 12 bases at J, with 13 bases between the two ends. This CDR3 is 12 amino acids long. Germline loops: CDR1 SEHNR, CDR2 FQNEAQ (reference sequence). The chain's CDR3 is CASSSVDGGIYF. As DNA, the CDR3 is TGTGCCAGCAGCTCAGTGGACGGAGGCATATATTTT.

CDR3 sequence: CASSLVLWTGVVTEAFF. The CDR3 DNA sequence: TGTGCCAGCAGCTTAGTCCTCTGGACAGGGGTGGTCACTGAAGCTTTCTTT. The rearrangement joins TRBV11-3 to TRBJ1-1, with 9 bases identical to TRBD1. J lost 4 bases, V lost 1 base, and 10 bases had no gene match. CDR3 length: 17 residues. From germline, CDR1 is SGHNT and CDR2 YENEEA.

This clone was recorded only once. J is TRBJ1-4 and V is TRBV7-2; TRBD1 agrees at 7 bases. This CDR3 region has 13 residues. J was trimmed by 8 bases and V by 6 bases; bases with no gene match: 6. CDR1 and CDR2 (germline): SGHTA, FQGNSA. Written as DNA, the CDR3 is TGTGCCAGCAGGAGGGGGCTGGGGGAAAAACTGTTTTTT. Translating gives CASRRGLGEKLFF.

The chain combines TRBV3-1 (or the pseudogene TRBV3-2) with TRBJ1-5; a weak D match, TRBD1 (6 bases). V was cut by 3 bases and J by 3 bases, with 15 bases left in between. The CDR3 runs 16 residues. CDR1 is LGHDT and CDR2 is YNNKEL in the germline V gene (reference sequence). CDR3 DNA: TGTGCCAGCAGCCAGGGGGCGGCGGCCTTCAATCAGCCCCAGCATTTT. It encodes CASSQGAAAFNQPQHF.

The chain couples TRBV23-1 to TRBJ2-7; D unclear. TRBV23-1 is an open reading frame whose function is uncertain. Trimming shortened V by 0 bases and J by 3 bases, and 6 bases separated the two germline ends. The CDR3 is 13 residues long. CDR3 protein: CASSQSHSYEQYF. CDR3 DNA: TGCGCCAGCAGTCAATCACACAGCTACGAGCAGTACTTC.

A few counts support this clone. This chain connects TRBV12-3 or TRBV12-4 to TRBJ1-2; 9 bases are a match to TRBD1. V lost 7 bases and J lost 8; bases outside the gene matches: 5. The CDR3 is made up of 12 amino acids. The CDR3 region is CASTRTGVGYTF. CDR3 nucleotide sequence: TGTGCCAGCACCAGGACAGGGGTCGGCTACACCTTC.

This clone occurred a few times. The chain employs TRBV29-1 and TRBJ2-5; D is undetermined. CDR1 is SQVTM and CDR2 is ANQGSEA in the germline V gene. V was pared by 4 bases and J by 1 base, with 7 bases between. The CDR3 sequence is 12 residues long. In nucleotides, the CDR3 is TGCAGCGTTGGCGCAGGCCAAGAGACCCAGTACTTC. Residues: CSVGAGQETQYF.

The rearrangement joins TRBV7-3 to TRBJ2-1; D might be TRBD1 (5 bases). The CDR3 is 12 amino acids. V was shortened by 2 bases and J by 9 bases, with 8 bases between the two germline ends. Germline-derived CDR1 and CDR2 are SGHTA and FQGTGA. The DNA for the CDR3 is TGTGCCAGCAGCTTAGGACATAGTGAGCAGTTCTTC. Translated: CASSLGHSEQFF.

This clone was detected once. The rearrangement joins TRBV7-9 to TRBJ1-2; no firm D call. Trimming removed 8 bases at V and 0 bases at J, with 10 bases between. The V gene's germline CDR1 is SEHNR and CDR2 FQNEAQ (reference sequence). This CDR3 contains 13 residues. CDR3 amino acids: CASPGESNYGYTF. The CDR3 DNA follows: TGTGCCAGCCCTGGAGAGTCTAACTATGGCTACACCTTC. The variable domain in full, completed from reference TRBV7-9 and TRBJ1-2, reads DTGVSQNPRHKITKRGQNVTFRCDPISEHNRLYWYRQTLGQGPEFLTYFQNEAQLEKSRLLSDRFSAERPKGSFSTLEIQRTEQGDSAMYLCASPGESNYGYTFGSGTRLTVV.

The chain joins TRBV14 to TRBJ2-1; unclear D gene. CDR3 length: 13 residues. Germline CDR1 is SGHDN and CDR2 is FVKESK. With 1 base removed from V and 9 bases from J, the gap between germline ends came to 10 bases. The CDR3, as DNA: TGTGCCAGCAGCCAAGTAATTCGCAGTGAGCAGTTCTTC. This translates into CASSQVIRSEQFF.

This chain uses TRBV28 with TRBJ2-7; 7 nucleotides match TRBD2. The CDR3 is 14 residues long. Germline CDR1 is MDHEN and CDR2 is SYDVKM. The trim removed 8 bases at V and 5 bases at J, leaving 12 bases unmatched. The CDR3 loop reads CASSTRGGRHEQYF. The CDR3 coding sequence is TGTGCCAGCTCGACCCGGGGAGGGAGACACGAGCAGTACTTC.

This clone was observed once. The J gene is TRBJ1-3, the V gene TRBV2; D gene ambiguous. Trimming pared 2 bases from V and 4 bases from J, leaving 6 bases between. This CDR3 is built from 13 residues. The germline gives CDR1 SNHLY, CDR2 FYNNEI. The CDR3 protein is CASSEHSGNTIYF. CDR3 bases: TGTGCCAGCAGTGAACACAGCGGAAACACCATATATTTT.

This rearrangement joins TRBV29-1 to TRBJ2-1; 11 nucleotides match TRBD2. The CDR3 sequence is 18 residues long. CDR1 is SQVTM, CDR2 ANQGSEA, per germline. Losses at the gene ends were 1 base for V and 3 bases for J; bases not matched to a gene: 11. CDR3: CSVEGLAGGQTYYNEQFF. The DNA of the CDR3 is TGCAGCGTTGAAGGTCTAGCGGGAGGTCAAACCTACTACAATGAGCAGTTCTTC.

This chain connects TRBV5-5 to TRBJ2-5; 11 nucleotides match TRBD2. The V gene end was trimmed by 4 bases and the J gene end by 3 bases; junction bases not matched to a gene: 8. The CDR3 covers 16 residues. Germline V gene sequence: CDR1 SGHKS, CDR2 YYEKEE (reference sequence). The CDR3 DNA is TGTGCCAGCAGCATACGACTAGCGGGGTACAAAGAGACCCAGTACTTC. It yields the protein CASSIRLAGYKETQYF.

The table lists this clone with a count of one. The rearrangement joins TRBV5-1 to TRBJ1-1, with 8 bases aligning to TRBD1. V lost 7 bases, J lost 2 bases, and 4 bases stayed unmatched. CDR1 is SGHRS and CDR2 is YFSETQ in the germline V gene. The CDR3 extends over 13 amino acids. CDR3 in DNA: TGCGCCAGCGGACAGGGAACAAACACTGAAGCTTTCTTT. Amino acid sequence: CASGQGTNTEAFF.

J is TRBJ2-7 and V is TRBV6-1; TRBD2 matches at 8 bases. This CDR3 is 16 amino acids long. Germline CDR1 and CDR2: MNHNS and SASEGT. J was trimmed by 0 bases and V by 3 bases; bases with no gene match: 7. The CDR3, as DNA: TGTGCCAGCAGTGACCGACTAGCGTACGTCTCCTACGAGCAGTACTTC. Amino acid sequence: CASSDRLAYVSYEQYF.

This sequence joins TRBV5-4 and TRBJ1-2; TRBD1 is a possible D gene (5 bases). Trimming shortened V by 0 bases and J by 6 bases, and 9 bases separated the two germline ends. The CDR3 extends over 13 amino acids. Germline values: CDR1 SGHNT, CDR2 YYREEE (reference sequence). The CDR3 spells CASSLAGRDGYTF. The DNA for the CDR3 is TGTGCCAGCAGCTTGGCAGGGAGGGATGGCTACACCTTC.

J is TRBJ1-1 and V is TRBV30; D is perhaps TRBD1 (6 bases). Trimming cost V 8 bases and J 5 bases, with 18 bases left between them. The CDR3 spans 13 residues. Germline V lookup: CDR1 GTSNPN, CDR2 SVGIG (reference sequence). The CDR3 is CAGYLGALTEAFF. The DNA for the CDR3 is TGTGCCGGGTACTTGGGGGCGCTTACTGAAGCTTTCTTT.

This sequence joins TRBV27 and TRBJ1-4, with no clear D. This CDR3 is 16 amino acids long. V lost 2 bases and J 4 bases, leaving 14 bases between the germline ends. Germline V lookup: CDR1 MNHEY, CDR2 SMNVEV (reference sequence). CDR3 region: CASSLGLNSINEKLFF. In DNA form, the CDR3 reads TGTGCCAGCAGTTTAGGTTTGAATAGTATTAATGAAAAACTGTTTTTT. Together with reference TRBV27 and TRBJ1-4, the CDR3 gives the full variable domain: EAQVTQNPRYLITVTGKKLTVTCSQNMNHEYMSWYRQDPGLGLRQIYYSMNVEVTDKGDVPEGYKVSRKEKRNFPLILESPSPNQTSLYFCASSLGLNSINEKLFFGSGTQLSVL.